This T cell receptor (beta chain) emerged from a study of cytomegalovirus exposure and HLA in healthy donors. Vbeta (60) and Jbeta (13) primers were used in the PCR. Assay: immunoSEQ multiplex PCR; the TCRdb copy retains only in-frame clones and omits some. Found here are around 150,000 clones, 68% of them singletons; the top ten hold roughly 1.5%. Germline V lookup: CDR1 WSHSY, CDR2 SAAADI. The CDR3 has 14 amino acids. After removal of 8 bases from V and 7 bases from J, the junction contained 8 bases not matched to a gene. Specimen: PBMCs. The chain links TRBV10-2 to TRBJ2-1, with TRBD1 matching over 10 bases. The sequence was collected from a man in his fifties in good health and CMV-seronegative. The chain's CDR3 is CASLRDRGANEQFF. The CDR3 DNA reads TGCGCCAGCCTCCGGGACAGGGGTGCAAATGAGCAGTTCTTC.